This T cell receptor (beta chain) appears in the sequencing data of a study of blood T cell repertoires in COVID-19. This CDR3 is built from 15 residues. V was clipped by 2 bases and J by 2 bases, with 15 bases between them. CDR1 is GTSNPN and CDR2 is SVGIG in the germline V gene (reference sequence). Data came from immunoSEQ multiplex PCR; TCRdb stores just in-frame clones and leaves some out. In the table there are approximately 150,000 clones, approximately 93% of which are singletons. This sequence originates from a woman aged 60-70 years with COVID-19, enrolled during active disease. The sample was peripheral blood. The chain has TRBV30 and TRBJ1-2; the D is unclear. As DNA, the CDR3 is TGTGCCTGGAGTCTAAGGGAGAGGGAAAACTATGGCTACACCTTC. This codes for CAWSLRERENYGYTF.